This T cell receptor (beta chain) was profiled in a study of OX40 agonist ivuxolimab in advanced cancers. The table came from immunoSEQ multiplex PCR; TCRdb's copy has only in-frame clones and leaves some out. The data contain around 46,000 clones, around 77% of them seen just once; the ten biggest clones take up roughly 3%. CDR3 length: 13 residues. After removal of 7 bases from V and 3 bases from J, the junction contained 6 bases not matched to a gene. Germline CDR1 MNHEY, CDR2 SVGAGI. Sequences were derived from CD4+ or CD8+ T cells sorted from blood, sampled in a trial of the OX40 agonist ivuxolimab. This sequence was found in an adult with an advanced solid tumor such as melanoma, head and neck, liver or kidney cancer. V and J are TRBV6-5 and TRBJ2-7; 7 nucleotides line up with TRBD1. The CDR3 region has the DNA TGTGCCAGCAATGAGGGGACAGACTACGAGCAGTACTTC. The encoded protein is CASNEGTDYEQYF.